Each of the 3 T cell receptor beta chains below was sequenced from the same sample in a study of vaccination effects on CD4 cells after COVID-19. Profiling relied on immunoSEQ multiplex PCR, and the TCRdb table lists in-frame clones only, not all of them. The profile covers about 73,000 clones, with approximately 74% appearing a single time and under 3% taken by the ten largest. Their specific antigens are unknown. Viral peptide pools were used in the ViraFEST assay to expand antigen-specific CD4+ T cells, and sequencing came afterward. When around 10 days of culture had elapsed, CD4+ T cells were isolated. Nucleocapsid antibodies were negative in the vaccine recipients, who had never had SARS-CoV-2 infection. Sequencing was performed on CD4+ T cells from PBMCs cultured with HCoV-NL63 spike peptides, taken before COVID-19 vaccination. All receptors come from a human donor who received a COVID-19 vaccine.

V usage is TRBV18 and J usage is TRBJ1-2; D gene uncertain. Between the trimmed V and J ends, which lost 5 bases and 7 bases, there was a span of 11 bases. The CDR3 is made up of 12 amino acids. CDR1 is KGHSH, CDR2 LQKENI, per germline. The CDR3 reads CASSTVPVGYTF. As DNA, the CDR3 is TGTGCCAGCTCAACCGTCCCGGTTGGCTACACCTTC.

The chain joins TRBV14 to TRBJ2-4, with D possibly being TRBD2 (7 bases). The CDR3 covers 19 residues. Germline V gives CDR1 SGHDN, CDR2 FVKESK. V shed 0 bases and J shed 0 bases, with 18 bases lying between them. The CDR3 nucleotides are TGTGCCAGCAGCCAAGAAAGGGGGGGCACCCCGAGAGCCAAAAACATTCAGTACTTC. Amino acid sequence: CASSQERGGTPRAKNIQYF.

The CDR3 bases are TGTGCCAGCAGTTCTCTGGGACCAGTTAACTATGGCTACACCTTC. As protein: CASSSLGPVNYGYTF. The chain has TRBV28 and TRBJ1-2; D is perhaps TRBD1 (5 bases). The CDR3 covers 15 residues. CDR1 and CDR2 from the germline V gene are MDHEN and SYDVKM. The V end was cut by 4 bases, the J end by 1 base, with 13 bases between.